The 7 T cell receptor beta chains listed next were all sequenced from one sample in a study of shared clonotypes between healthy human individuals. Sequenced by immunoSEQ multiplex PCR; TCRdb stores in-frame clones only, minus some. The sample includes about 1,500,000 clones, around 97% of them seen just once. Material for sequencing was naive CD4+ T cells sorted from blood. Subset in this sample: CD45RA+ positively selected. The receptors stem from a man aged 25 to 40 in good health.

The chain carries TRBV5-4 and TRBJ1-4; 11 positions agree with TRBD1. This CDR3 has 15 residues. V was clipped by 3 bases and J by 8 bases; unmatched bases: 6. CDR1 and CDR2 (germline): SGHNT, YYREEE (reference sequence). DNA for the CDR3: TGTGCCAGCAGCTCAGTGGACAGGGGGCCAGAAAAACTGTTTTTT. This encodes CASSSVDRGPEKLFF. Looking up the rest from reference TRBV5-4 and TRBJ1-4 gives the full variable domain: ETGVTQSPTHLIKTRGQQVTLRCSSQSGHNTVSWYQQALGQGPQFIFQYYREEENGRGNFPPRFSGLQFPNYSSELNVNALELDDSALYLCASSSVDRGPEKLFFGSGTQLSVL.

The chain joins TRBV5-1 to TRBJ2-2; TRBD1 matches 10 bases. The CDR3 length is 17 residues. Germline values: CDR1 SGHRS, CDR2 YFSETQ. V lost 7 bases, J lost 5 bases, and 14 bases stayed unmatched. CDR3 protein: CASVLGGQGIMTGELFF. CDR3 coding DNA: TGCGCCAGCGTCCTAGGGGGACAGGGGATTATGACCGGGGAGCTGTTTTTT.

The rearrangement links TRBV5-5 to TRBJ2-1; 10 nucleotides align to TRBD2. The ends lost 0 bases at V and 9 bases at J; junction bases unmatched: 0. The CDR3 extends over 13 amino acids. The V gene's germline CDR1 is SGHKS and CDR2 YYEKEE (reference sequence). The CDR3 reads CASSLVAGGEQFF. CDR3 nucleotides: TGTGCCAGCAGCTTGGTAGCGGGAGGTGAGCAGTTCTTC.

DNA of the CDR3: TGTGCCAGCAGCCAAGGGCTAGCGGGAGGATCCCATTACGAGCAGTACTTC. Amino acids: CASSQGLAGGSHYEQYF. The V gene is TRBV14, the J gene TRBJ2-7; 11 bases match TRBD2. Unmatched junction bases numbered 9, after V lost 1 base and J lost 4 bases. The germline CDR1 and CDR2 sequences are SGHDN and FVKESK. This CDR3 has 17 amino acids.

The rearrangement links TRBV5-1 to TRBJ1-2; D unclear. V gave up 4 bases and J gave up 4 bases, with 17 bases separating them. The germline CDR1 and CDR2 sequences are SGHRS and YFSETQ. The CDR3 sequence is 15 residues long. This CDR3 reads CASSDVGRSVYGYTF. For the CDR3, the DNA is TGCGCCAGCAGCGACGTGGGCAGGAGCGTCTATGGCTACACCTTC.

V gene TRBV2 combines with J gene TRBJ2-2; D is undetermined. CDR1 and CDR2 (germline): SNHLY, FYNNEI. This CDR3 has 14 amino acids. V lost 3 bases and J lost 6, with 11 bases in between. CDR3 nucleotides: TGTGCCAGCAGTGAGGCTCCGAGATCCGGGGAGCTGTTTTTT. Translating gives CASSEAPRSGELFF.

The chain couples TRBV29-1 to TRBJ2-1, with 8 bases identical to TRBD1. Germline loops: CDR1 SQVTM, CDR2 ANQGSEA. The junction had 5 bases not matched to a gene; V was cut back by 6 bases and J by 1 base. This CDR3 has 14 residues. CDR3: CSVAQGASYNEQFF. Here the CDR3 DNA reads TGCAGCGTGGCCCAGGGGGCATCCTACAATGAGCAGTTCTTC.